This is a list of T cell receptor beta chains from one sample in a study of blood T cell repertoires in COVID-19. Libraries were prepared by immunoSEQ multiplex PCR; TCRdb keeps only in-frame clonotypes and omits some of them. The repertoire consists of roughly 150,000 clones, with under 90% occurring once and the leading ten covering roughly 8%. Sample: PBMCs or T cells enriched from blood (not recorded which). These receptors all stem from a woman between 50 and 59 years old who had recovered from COVID-19. The CDR3 runs from the conserved cysteine through the conserved F or W. Fields, in order: D gene, V gene, clone size, J gene, CDR3 DNA, CDR3 protein. The D gene is left open where the match is weak. A clone size is listed for some rows: how often the clone was seen (once, few, many), or a class if it is expanded.

D: NA
V: TRBV29-1
size: NA
J: TRBJ2-3
DNA: TGCAGCGTTGATCAGGGAACTAGCACAGATACGCAGTATTTT
CDR3: CSVDQGTSTDTQYF

D: NA
V: TRBV9
size: NA
J: TRBJ2-5
DNA: TGTGCCAGCAGCGTAGGTACAGGGTGGCAAGAGACCCAGTACTTC
CDR3: CASSVGTGWQETQYF

D: NA
V: TRBV29-1
size: once
J: TRBJ1-1
DNA: TGCAGCTTCGGACAGACTAACACTGAAGCTTTCTTT
CDR3: CSFGQTNTEAFF

D: NA
V: TRBV6-4
size: once
J: TRBJ2-2
DNA: TGTGCCAGCCCGGACAGCGGGGAGCTGTTTTTT
CDR3: CASPDSGELFF

D: NA
V: TRBV28
size: few
J: TRBJ1-4
DNA: TGTGCCAGCAGTTCCCTCCAGGGGTTGGGAAAACTGTTTTTT
CDR3: CASSSLQGLGKLFF

D: NA
V: TRBV2
size: NA
J: TRBJ1-3
DNA: TGTGCCAGCAGTGATGGACTAAATGGAAACACCATATATTTT
CDR3: CASSDGLNGNTIYF

D: TRBD1
V: TRBV24-1
size: NA
J: TRBJ1-5
DNA: TGTGCCACCATGGGACAGGGGCAGGAACAGCCCCAGCATTTT
CDR3: CATMGQGQEQPQHF

D: NA
V: TRBV6-5
size: NA
J: TRBJ1-2
DNA: TGTGCCAGCAGTTACGGGGGGGCTCGCGGCTACACCTTC
CDR3: CASSYGGARGYTF

D: NA
V: TRBV21-1
size: NA
J: TRBJ1-2
DNA: TGTGCCAGCAGCAAAGAGGCAGGGGCGAACTATGGCTACACCTTC
CDR3: CASSKEAGANYGYTF

D: NA
V: TRBV2
size: NA
J: TRBJ1-6
DNA: TGTGCCAGCAGTGCGGGGGGGGGCTCACCCCTCCACTTT
CDR3: CASSAGGGSPLHF

D: NA
V: TRBV11-3
size: NA
J: TRBJ2-3
DNA: TGTGCCAGCAGCTTAGCGGGTAGCATGGCAGATACGCAGTATTTT
CDR3: CASSLAGSMADTQYF

D: NA
V: TRBV5-1
size: NA
J: TRBJ2-7
DNA: TGCGCCAGCAGCTTTGCCACAGGTCAGGGCGAGCAGTACTTC
CDR3: CASSFATGQGEQYF

D: TRBD1
V: TRBV7-6
size: NA
J: TRBJ2-7
DNA: TGTGCCAGCAGCACGAGGGACAGCGAGCAGTACTTC
CDR3: CASSTRDSEQYF

D: TRBD1
V: TRBV6-5
size: NA
J: TRBJ1-2
DNA: TGTGCCAGCAGCTCGGGACAGATCTATGGCTACACCTTC
CDR3: CASSSGQIYGYTF

D: TRBD1
V: TRBV25-1
size: NA
J: TRBJ1-4
DNA: TGTGCCAGCAGTGATCCCAGGGACAGGGGTGAAAAACTGTTTTTT
CDR3: CASSDPRDRGEKLFF

D: TRBD1
V: TRBV10-3
size: NA
J: TRBJ1-1
DNA: TGTGCCATCAGGACTACAGGGGGGGCCACTGAAGCTTTCTTT
CDR3: CAIRTTGGATEAFF

D: NA
V: TRBV11-2
size: NA
J: TRBJ1-1
DNA: TGTGCCAGCAGCTCCGCAGGGCACACTGAAGCTTTCTTT
CDR3: CASSSAGHTEAFF

D: NA
V: TRBV7-2
size: NA
J: TRBJ2-4
DNA: TGTGCCAGCAGCTTAGGTGCAGGGGCGGGAGCCAAAAACATTCAGTACTTC
CDR3: CASSLGAGAGAKNIQYF

D: NA
V: TRBV27
size: NA
J: TRBJ1-6
DNA: TGTGCCAGCAGTCTCGGACAGTCCCTGGGTTCACCCCTCCACTTT
CDR3: CASSLGQSLGSPLHF

D: NA
V: TRBV4-3
size: NA
J: TRBJ1-3
DNA: TGCGCCAGCAGCCAACAGGACTTCTCTGGAAACACCATATATTTT
CDR3: CASSQQDFSGNTIYF

D: NA
V: TRBV5-1
size: NA
J: TRBJ2-1
DNA: TGCGCCAGCAACACCGGGACTTCCTCCTACAATGAGCAGTTCTTC
CDR3: CASNTGTSSYNEQFF

D: TRBD1
V: TRBV25-1
size: once
J: TRBJ1-6
DNA: TGTGCCAGCAGTGACCGGGACAGGGGGCGATTTAGTTCACCCCTCCACTTT
CDR3: CASSDRDRGRFSSPLHF

D: NA
V: TRBV18
size: NA
J: TRBJ2-7
DNA: TGTGCCAGCGCTAGCACCCGGGTCGGCTCCTACGAGCAGTACTTC
CDR3: CASASTRVGSYEQYF

D: NA
V: TRBV7-2
size: NA
J: TRBJ2-1
DNA: TGTGCCAGCAGCTTACTTGCCGGAGGACGTAACAATGAGCAGTTCTTC
CDR3: CASSLLAGGRNNEQFF

D: NA
V: TRBV4-3
size: NA
J: TRBJ2-6
DNA: TGCGCCAGCAGCCAGAGTAAATCTGGGGCCAACGTCCTGACTTTC
CDR3: CASSQSKSGANVLTF

D: TRBD1
V: TRBV5-1
size: NA
J: TRBJ1-4
DNA: TGCGCCAGCAGCTTCGGGGACAGGGGTAGTGAAAAACTGTTTTTT
CDR3: CASSFGDRGSEKLFF

D: TRBD1
V: TRBV11-2
size: NA
J: TRBJ1-1
DNA: TGTGCCAGCAGCTGGTACAGGGGAGCGGACACTGAAGCTTTCTTT
CDR3: CASSWYRGADTEAFF

D: TRBD2
V: TRBV7-2
size: NA
J: TRBJ2-5
DNA: TGTGCCAGCAGCTTAAGGACTAGCGGTTTTCAAGAGACCCAGTACTTC
CDR3: CASSLRTSGFQETQYF

D: NA
V: TRBV7-3
size: NA
J: TRBJ2-5
DNA: TGTGCCAGCAGCTCAGGACTCCCCGGAGAGACCCAGTACTTC
CDR3: CASSSGLPGETQYF

D: NA
V: TRBV14
size: NA
J: TRBJ2-1
DNA: TGTGCCAGCAGCCAGAGGATCTCCTACAATGAGCAGTTCTTC
CDR3: CASSQRISYNEQFF

D: NA
V: TRBV9
size: NA
J: TRBJ1-4
DNA: TGTGCCAGCAGCGAGAAGGGAGGTCTTAATGAAAAACTGTTTTTT
CDR3: CASSEKGGLNEKLFF

D: NA
V: TRBV27
size: NA
J: TRBJ1-5
DNA: TGTGCCAGCAGTTTATCGACGGGTAGCAATCAGCCCCAGCATTTT
CDR3: CASSLSTGSNQPQHF

D: NA
V: TRBV18
size: few
J: TRBJ1-4
DNA: TGTGCCAGCTCACCCCAACAGGGTCCGTTAGAAAAACTGTTTTTT
CDR3: CASSPQQGPLEKLFF

D: NA
V: TRBV9
size: NA
J: TRBJ1-3
DNA: TGTGCCAGCAGCGTAGGAGTATCTGGAAACACCATATATTTT
CDR3: CASSVGVSGNTIYF

D: NA
V: TRBV12-3/TRBV12-4
size: NA
J: TRBJ2-5
DNA: TGTGCCAGCAGTTTCAGGGAGACCCAGTACTTC
CDR3: CASSFRETQYF

D: TRBD2
V: TRBV6-5
size: NA
J: TRBJ2-7
DNA: TGTGCCACCCTGACTAGCGGAGTTTACGAGCAGTACTTC
CDR3: CATLTSGVYEQYF

D: NA
V: TRBV19
size: NA
J: TRBJ1-3
DNA: TGTGCCAGTAGTACCAGGGATGGTTCTGGAAACACCATATATTTT
CDR3: CASSTRDGSGNTIYF

D: NA
V: TRBV5-6
size: few
J: TRBJ1-2
DNA: TGTGCCAGCAGCTTGCGGGGTCCGTACTATGGCTACACCTTC
CDR3: CASSLRGPYYGYTF

D: NA
V: TRBV7-2
size: once
J: TRBJ2-5
DNA: TGTGCCAGCAGCTTAGAGACTAGGGGAGCTGAGACCCAGTACTTC
CDR3: CASSLETRGAETQYF

D: NA
V: TRBV28
size: NA
J: TRBJ2-7
DNA: TGTGCCAGCTACTCCCCGGCGCGGTCCGAGCAGTACTTC
CDR3: CASYSPARSEQYF

D: NA
V: TRBV6-5
size: NA
J: TRBJ1-2
DNA: TGTGCCAGCAGTTACGGAGGCAGAATCTACACCTTC
CDR3: CASSYGGRIYTF

D: NA
V: TRBV2
size: NA
J: TRBJ2-3
DNA: TGTGCCAGCAGCCCGGACAGAGGCACAGATACGCAGTATTTT
CDR3: CASSPDRGTDTQYF

D: NA
V: TRBV11-3
size: NA
J: TRBJ2-3
DNA: TGTGCCAGCAGCTTAGAAAGCAGCACAGATACGCAGTATTTT
CDR3: CASSLESSTDTQYF

D: TRBD1
V: TRBV19
size: once
J: TRBJ2-1
DNA: TGTGCCAGTAGTGAGCAGGGGGCGATTAGCAATGAGCAGTTCTTC
CDR3: CASSEQGAISNEQFF

D: NA
V: TRBV7-2
size: NA
J: TRBJ2-5
DNA: TGTGCCAGCAGCCTATCGGAGACCCAGTACTTC
CDR3: CASSLSETQYF

D: TRBD1
V: TRBV7-3
size: NA
J: TRBJ1-1
DNA: TGTGCCAGCAGCGCTTACCAGGGGGCTAGGGCTTTCTTT
CDR3: CASSAYQGARAFF

D: NA
V: TRBV28
size: NA
J: TRBJ1-2
DNA: TGTGCCAGCAGCGAACAGCTTTCGAACTATGGCTACACCTTC
CDR3: CASSEQLSNYGYTF

D: NA
V: TRBV9
size: few
J: TRBJ2-1
DNA: TGTGCCAGCAGCGTATCCCAATACAATGAGCAGTTCTTC
CDR3: CASSVSQYNEQFF

D: NA
V: TRBV6-5
size: NA
J: TRBJ2-1
DNA: TGTGCCAGCAGTTTAGGGGGGGGAACCTACAATGAGCAGTTCTTC
CDR3: CASSLGGGTYNEQFF

D: TRBD2
V: TRBV9
size: NA
J: TRBJ2-1
DNA: TGTGCCAGCAGCGCGACTAGCGGGGATTACAATGAGCAGTTCTTC
CDR3: CASSATSGDYNEQFF

D: NA
V: TRBV19
size: NA
J: TRBJ1-1
DNA: TGTGCCAGTAGTATTGTTTCGGGGATGGCTGAAGCTTTCTTT
CDR3: CASSIVSGMAEAFF

D: NA
V: TRBV6-9
size: NA
J: TRBJ1-5
DNA: TGTGCCAGCAGACGCTCCACAGGGAATCAGCCCCAGCATTTT
CDR3: CASRRSTGNQPQHF

D: TRBD1
V: TRBV6-2/TRBV6-3
size: once
J: TRBJ2-2
DNA: TGTGCCAGCAGTTATCCACAGGGGTACACCGGGGAGCTGTTTTTT
CDR3: CASSYPQGYTGELFF